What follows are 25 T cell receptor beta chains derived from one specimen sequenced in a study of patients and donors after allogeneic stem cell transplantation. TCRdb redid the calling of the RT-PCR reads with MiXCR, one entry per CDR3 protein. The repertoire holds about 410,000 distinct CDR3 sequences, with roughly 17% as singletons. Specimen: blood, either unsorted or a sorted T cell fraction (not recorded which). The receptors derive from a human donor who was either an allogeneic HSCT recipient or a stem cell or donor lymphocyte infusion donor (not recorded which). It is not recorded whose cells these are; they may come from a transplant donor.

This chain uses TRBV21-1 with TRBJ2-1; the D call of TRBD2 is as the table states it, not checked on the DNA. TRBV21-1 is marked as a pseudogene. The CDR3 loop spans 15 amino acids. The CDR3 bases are TGTGCCAGCAGCAAACTAGCTAGGGTTCACAATGAGCAGTTCTTC. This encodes CASSKLARVHNEQFF.

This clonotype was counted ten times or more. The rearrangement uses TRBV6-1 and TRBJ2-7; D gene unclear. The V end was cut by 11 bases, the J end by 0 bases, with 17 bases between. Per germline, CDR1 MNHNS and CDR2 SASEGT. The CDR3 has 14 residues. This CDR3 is CALQPRVSSYEQYF. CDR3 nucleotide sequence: TGTGCCTTACAACCTAGGGTAAGCTCCTACGAGCAGTACTTC.

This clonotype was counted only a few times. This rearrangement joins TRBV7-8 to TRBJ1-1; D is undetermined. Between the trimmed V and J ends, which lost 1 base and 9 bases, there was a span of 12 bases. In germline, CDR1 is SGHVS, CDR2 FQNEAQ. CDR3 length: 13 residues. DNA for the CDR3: TGTGCCAGCAGCTTAGGGGAGACGGGGAAAGCTTTCTTT. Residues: CASSLGETGKAFF.

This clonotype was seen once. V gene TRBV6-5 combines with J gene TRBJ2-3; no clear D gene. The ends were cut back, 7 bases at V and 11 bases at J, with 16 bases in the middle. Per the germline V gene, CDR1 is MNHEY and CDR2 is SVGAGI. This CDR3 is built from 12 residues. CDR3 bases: TGTGCCAGCACTTCTGGGCCCATTATGCAGTATTTT. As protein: CASTSGPIMQYF.

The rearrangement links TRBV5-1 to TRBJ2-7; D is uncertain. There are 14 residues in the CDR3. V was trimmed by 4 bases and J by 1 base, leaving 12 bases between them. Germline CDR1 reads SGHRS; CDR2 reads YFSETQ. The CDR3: CASSARTASYEQYF. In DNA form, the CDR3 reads TGCGCCAGCAGCGCAAGGACGGCATCCTACGAGCAGTACTTC.

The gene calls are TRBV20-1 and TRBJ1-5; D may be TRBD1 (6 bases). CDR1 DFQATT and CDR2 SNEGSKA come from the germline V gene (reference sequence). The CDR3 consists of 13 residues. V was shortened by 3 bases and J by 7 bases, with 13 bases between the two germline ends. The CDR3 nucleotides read TGCAGTGCTAGGGGGCAGGGGATACAGCCCCAGCATTTT. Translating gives CSARGQGIQPQHF.

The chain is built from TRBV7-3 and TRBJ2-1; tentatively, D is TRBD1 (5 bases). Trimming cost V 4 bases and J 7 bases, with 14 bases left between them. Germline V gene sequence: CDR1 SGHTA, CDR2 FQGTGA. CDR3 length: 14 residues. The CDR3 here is CASSSTSRVNEQFF. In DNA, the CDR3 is TGTGCCAGCAGCTCGACATCCAGGGTGAATGAGCAGTTCTTC.

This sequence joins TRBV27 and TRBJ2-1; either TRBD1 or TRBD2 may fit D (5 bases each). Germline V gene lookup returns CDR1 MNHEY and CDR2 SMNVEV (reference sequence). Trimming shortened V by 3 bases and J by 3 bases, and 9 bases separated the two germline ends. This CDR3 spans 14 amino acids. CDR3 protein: CASSFVGVYNEQFF. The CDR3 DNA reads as TGTGCCAGCAGTTTTGTGGGGGTCTACAATGAGCAGTTCTTC.

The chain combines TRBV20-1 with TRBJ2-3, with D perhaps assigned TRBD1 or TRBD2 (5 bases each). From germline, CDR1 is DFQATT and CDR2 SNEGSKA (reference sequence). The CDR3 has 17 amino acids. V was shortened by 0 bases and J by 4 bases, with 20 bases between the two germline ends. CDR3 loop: CSARDRAGPRGPDTQYF. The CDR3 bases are TGCAGTGCTAGAGATCGCGCGGGCCCCCGGGGCCCAGATACGCAGTATTTT.

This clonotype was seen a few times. The CDR3 DNA sequence: TGTGCCAGCTCACCACAGGTGTGGAGAGACACTGAAGCTTTCTTT. Protein product: CASSPQVWRDTEAFF. The rearrangement uses TRBV18 and TRBJ1-1; D not certain. From germline, CDR1 is KGHSH and CDR2 LQKENI. The CDR3 runs 15 residues. With 1 base removed from V and 3 bases from J, the gap between germline ends came to 12 bases.

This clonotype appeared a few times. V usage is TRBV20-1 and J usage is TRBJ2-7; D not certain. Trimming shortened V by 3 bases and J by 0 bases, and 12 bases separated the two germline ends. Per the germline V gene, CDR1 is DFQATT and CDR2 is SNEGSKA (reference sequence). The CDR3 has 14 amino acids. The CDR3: CSASPLRTSYEQYF. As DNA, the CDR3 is TGCAGTGCTAGTCCACTGCGGACCTCCTACGAGCAGTACTTC.

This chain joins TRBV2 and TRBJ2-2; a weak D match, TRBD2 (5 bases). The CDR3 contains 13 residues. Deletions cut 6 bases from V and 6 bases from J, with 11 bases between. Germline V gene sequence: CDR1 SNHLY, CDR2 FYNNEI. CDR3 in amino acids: CASRGGGPGELFF. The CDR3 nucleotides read TGTGCCAGCAGAGGAGGTGGTCCCGGGGAGCTGTTTTTT.

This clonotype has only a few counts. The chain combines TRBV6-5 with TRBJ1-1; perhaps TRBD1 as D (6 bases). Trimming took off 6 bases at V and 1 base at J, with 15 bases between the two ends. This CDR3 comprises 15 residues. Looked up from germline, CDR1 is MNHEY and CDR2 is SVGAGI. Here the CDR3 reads CASSYHRVWNTEAFF. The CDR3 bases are TGTGCCAGCAGCTACCACAGGGTTTGGAACACTGAAGCTTTCTTT.

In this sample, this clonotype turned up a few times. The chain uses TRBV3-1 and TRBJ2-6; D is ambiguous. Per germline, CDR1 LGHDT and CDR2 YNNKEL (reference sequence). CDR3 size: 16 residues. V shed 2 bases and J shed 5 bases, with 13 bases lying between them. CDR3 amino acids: CASSQLTAKWANVLTF. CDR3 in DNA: TGTGCCAGCAGCCAACTAACAGCGAAGTGGGCCAACGTCCTGACTTTC.

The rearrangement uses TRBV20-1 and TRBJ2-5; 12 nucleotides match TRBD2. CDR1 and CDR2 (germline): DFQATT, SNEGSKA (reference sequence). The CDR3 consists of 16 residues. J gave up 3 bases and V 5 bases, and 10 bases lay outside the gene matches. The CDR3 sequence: CSAHPPRLAGEETQYF. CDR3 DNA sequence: TGCAGTGCTCACCCGCCCCGACTAGCGGGAGAAGAGACCCAGTACTTC.

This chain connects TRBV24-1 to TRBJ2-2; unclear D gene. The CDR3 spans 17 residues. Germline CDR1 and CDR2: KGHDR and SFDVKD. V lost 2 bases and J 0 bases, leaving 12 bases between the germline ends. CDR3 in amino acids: CATSDSPLGANTGELFF. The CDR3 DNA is TGTGCCACCAGTGATTCCCCTCTTGGGGCGAACACCGGGGAGCTGTTTTTT.

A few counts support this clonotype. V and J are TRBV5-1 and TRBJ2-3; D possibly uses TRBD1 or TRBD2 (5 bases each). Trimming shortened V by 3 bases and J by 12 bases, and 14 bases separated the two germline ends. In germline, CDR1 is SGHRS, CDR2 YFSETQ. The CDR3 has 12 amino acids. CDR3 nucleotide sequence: TGCGCCAGCAGCTCGGGGCAGCTTAACCAGTATTTT. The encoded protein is CASSSGQLNQYF. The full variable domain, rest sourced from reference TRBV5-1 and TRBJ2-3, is KAGVTQTPRYLIKTRGQQVTLSCSPISGHRSVSWYQQTPGQGLQFLFEYFSETQRNKGNFPGRFSGRQFSNSRSEMNVSTLELGDSALYLCASSSGQLNQYFGPGTRLTVL.

Here the CDR3 reads CASSLRDRSNYGYTF. The DNA for the CDR3 is TGTGCCAGCAGTTTAAGGGACAGATCTAACTATGGCTACACCTTC. The chain has TRBV27 and TRBJ1-2; 7 nucleotides agree with TRBD1. With 2 bases clipped from V and 0 bases from J, the junction kept 3 bases outside the gene matches. The CDR3 has 15 residues. Germline V lookup: CDR1 MNHEY, CDR2 SMNVEV (reference sequence).

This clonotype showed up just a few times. The CDR3 sequence is CASSGGTSGGFQETQYF. The CDR3 coding sequence is TGTGCCAGCAGCGGGGGGACTAGCGGGGGATTTCAAGAGACCCAGTACTTC. The chain carries TRBV9 and TRBJ2-5; 14 positions match TRBD2. V was clipped by 3 bases and J by 2 bases; unmatched bases: 6. The CDR3 consists of 17 residues. Germline CDR1 reads SGDLS; CDR2 reads YYNGEE.

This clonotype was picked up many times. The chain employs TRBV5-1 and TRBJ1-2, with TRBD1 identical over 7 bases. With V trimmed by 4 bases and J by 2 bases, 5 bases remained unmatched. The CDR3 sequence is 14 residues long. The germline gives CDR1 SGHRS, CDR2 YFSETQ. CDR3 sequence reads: CASSTPGQNYGYTF. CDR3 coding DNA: TGCGCCAGCAGCACCCCGGGACAGAACTATGGCTACACCTTC.

CDR3 residues: CASSQDHADTQYF. CDR3 nucleotides: TGTGCCAGCAGCCAAGATCACGCAGATACGCAGTATTTT. The chain combines TRBV4-2 with TRBJ2-3; D is unresolved. With 0 bases removed from V and 4 bases from J, the gap between germline ends came to 5 bases. The germline V gene has CDR1 LGHNA and CDR2 YNFKEQ. There are 13 residues in the CDR3.

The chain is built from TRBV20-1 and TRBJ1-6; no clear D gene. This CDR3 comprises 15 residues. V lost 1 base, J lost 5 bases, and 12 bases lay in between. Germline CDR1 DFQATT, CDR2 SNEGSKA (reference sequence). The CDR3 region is CSARVGLNNNSPLHF. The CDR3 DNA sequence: TGCAGTGCTAGAGTCGGACTAAATAATAATTCACCCCTCCACTTT.

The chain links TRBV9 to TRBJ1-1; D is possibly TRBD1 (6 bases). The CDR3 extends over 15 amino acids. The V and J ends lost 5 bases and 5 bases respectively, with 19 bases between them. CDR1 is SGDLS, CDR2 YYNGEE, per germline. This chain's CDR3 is CASSELPGGWTEAFF. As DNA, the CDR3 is TGTGCCAGCAGTGAACTTCCGGGGGGCTGGACTGAAGCTTTCTTT.

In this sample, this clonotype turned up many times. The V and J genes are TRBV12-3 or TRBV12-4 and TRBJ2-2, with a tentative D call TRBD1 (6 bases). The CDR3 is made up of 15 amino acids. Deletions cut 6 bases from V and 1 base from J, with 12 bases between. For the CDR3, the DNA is TGTGCCAGCAGCCCCGGACAGCGGAACACCGGGGAGCTGTTTTTT. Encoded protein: CASSPGQRNTGELFF.

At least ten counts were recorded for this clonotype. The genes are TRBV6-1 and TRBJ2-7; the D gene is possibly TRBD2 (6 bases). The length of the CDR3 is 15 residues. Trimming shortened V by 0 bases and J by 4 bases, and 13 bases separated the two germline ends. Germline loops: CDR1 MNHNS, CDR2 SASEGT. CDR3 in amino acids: CASSEAWRGPYEQYF. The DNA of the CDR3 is TGTGCCAGCAGTGAAGCGTGGAGGGGACCATACGAGCAGTACTTC.